This TCR beta chain derives from a study of control samples from healthy donors and cancer patients. Sequencing was performed with immunoSEQ multiplex PCR; in TCRdb, only in-frame clones are kept and a portion is missing. The repertoire includes some 120,000 clones, about 95% of them detected once, and approximately 4% sits in the top ten. Sequencing input: blood. The receptor was derived from a man aged 30-40 years in good health.

The CDR3 coding sequence is TGCGCCAGCAGCCAAGGGACCCAGGGCTTGAACATTCAGTACTTC. It specifies CASSQGTQGLNIQYF. V usage is TRBV4-1 and J usage is TRBJ2-4; the D gene is possibly TRBD1 (5 bases). The CDR3 has 15 amino acids. Trimming took 1 base from V and 7 from J, leaving 14 bases between them. Germline V gives CDR1 MGHRA, CDR2 YSYEKL.